Below are 15 T cell receptor beta chains sequenced from a single sample in a study of cytomegalovirus exposure and HLA in healthy donors. The PCR was carried out with 60 Vbeta primers and 13 Jbeta primers. The data were produced by immunoSEQ multiplex PCR, yet TCRdb's version contains in-frame clones alone and is incomplete. The sample totals roughly 55,000 clones. Specimen: PBMCs. These TCRs come from a woman aged 45 to 65 in good health and CMV-seropositive.

The chain carries TRBV6-1 and TRBJ2-6, with D tentatively TRBD1 (6 bases). V was cut by 6 bases and J by 4 bases, with 13 bases left in between. CDR3 length equals 15 residues. The germline V gene encodes CDR1 MNHNS and CDR2 SASEGT. CDR3 residues: CASSLNRVGANVLTF. The DNA of the CDR3 is TGTGCCAGCAGCTTGAACAGGGTGGGGGCCAACGTCCTGACTTTC.

The CDR3 DNA follows: TGTGCCAGCAGCTTAACGGCAGGGGGCTACGAGCAGTACTTC. This gives the protein CASSLTAGGYEQYF. The V gene is TRBV7-3, the J gene TRBJ2-7; TRBD1 matches 7 bases. Unmatched junction bases numbered 2, after V lost 0 bases and J lost 3 bases. There are 14 residues in the CDR3. Germline assignment: CDR1 SGHTA and CDR2 FQGTGA.

CDR3 DNA sequence: TGTGCCATCAGCCCAGGGACTAGCGGGAGGTGGCAGTTCTTC. Encoded protein: CAISPGTSGRWQFF. The chain employs TRBV10-3 and TRBJ2-1; TRBD2 agrees at 15 bases. The CDR3 has 14 residues. V lost 6 bases to trimming and J lost 12 bases; unmatched junction nucleotides: 6. Germline CDR1 and CDR2: ENHRY and SYGVKD.

The chain combines TRBV13 with TRBJ1-1, with TRBD1 matching 11 bases. Germline V gene lookup returns CDR1 PRHDT and CDR2 FYEKMQ (reference sequence). The trim removed 1 base at V and 0 bases at J, leaving 13 bases unmatched. The CDR3 extends over 20 amino acids. The CDR3: CASSLEGRWTGGRLNTEAFF. DNA of the CDR3: TGTGCCAGCAGCTTAGAGGGTCGTTGGACAGGGGGCCGGTTGAACACTGAAGCTTTCTTT.

The V call is TRBV7-9, the J call TRBJ1-2; D remains unclear. V lost 2 bases, J lost 5 bases, and 9 bases lay in between. The CDR3 consists of 13 residues. The germline V gene has CDR1 SEHNR and CDR2 FQNEAQ (reference sequence). The CDR3 sequence: CASSLQSRYGYTF. The CDR3, as DNA: TGTGCCAGCAGCTTACAAAGTCGGTATGGCTACACCTTC.

The J gene is TRBJ2-7, the V gene TRBV4-1; D remains ambiguous. Germline V gives CDR1 MGHRA, CDR2 YSYEKL. CDR3 length: 16 amino acids. The V end lost 0 bases, the J end lost 0 bases, and 12 bases lay between the germline ends. The CDR3 DNA is TGCGCCAGCAGCCAAGAGGTAGCCCTAAGCTCCTACGAGCAGTACTTC. Translation gives CASSQEVALSSYEQYF.

This chain connects TRBV10-1 to TRBJ2-1, with 10 nucleotides matching TRBD2. CDR3 size: 15 residues. The V and J ends lost 5 bases and 7 bases, in that order; junction bases with no gene match: 8. From germline, CDR1 is WNHNN and CDR2 SYGVQD (reference sequence). The CDR3 nucleotides read TGCGCCAGCAGTCCCGGGGTACTAGCGGGAAATGAGCAGTTCTTC. It codes for CASSPGVLAGNEQFF.

This chain joins TRBV30 and TRBJ1-1, with 7 bases fitting TRBD1. With 0 bases clipped from V and 2 bases from J, the junction kept 12 bases outside the gene matches. From germline, CDR1 is GTSNPN and CDR2 SVGIG (reference sequence). The CDR3 length is 17 residues. The CDR3 coding sequence is TGTGCCTGGAGTGTCCCTGGGCGACAGGGCCGAAACACTGAAGCTTTCTTT. This encodes CAWSVPGRQGRNTEAFF.

The J gene is TRBJ1-5, the V gene TRBV6-6; 8 bases fit TRBD1. CDR1 and CDR2 (germline): MNHNY, SVGAGI (reference sequence). CDR3 length equals 16 residues. J lost 2 bases, V lost 5 bases, and 8 bases had no gene match. The CDR3 reads CASSIRTGSGNQPQHF. The CDR3 DNA sequence: TGTGCCAGCAGTATCCGGACAGGGTCTGGCAATCAGCCCCAGCATTTT.

This sequence joins TRBV19 and TRBJ2-3; 10 positions agree with TRBD2. Germline assignment: CDR1 LNHDA and CDR2 SQIVND (reference sequence). The CDR3 extends over 15 amino acids. V shed 5 bases and J 4 bases; nucleotides not matched to a gene: 6. CDR3 region: CASSDSGRRADTQYF. CDR3 coding DNA: TGTGCCAGTAGTGATAGCGGGAGGAGAGCAGATACGCAGTATTTT.

This sequence joins TRBV30 and TRBJ1-6, with TRBD1 matching 7 bases. The germline gives CDR1 GTSNPN, CDR2 SVGIG (reference sequence). The CDR3 runs 15 residues. V lost 3 bases, J lost 0 bases, and 2 bases stayed unmatched. CDR3 protein: CAWRPGGSYNSPLHF. CDR3 sequence (DNA): TGTGCCTGGAGACCAGGGGGCTCCTATAATTCACCCCTCCACTTT.

V gene TRBV9 combines with J gene TRBJ1-1; a possible D gene is TRBD1 (5 bases). The CDR3 contains 14 residues. V was shortened by 5 bases and J by 0 bases, with 11 bases between the two germline ends. Looked up from germline, CDR1 is SGDLS and CDR2 is YYNGEE. CDR3 DNA sequence: TGTGCCAGCAGTGTGACAGAGTTGAACACTGAAGCTTTCTTT. It yields the protein CASSVTELNTEAFF.

J is TRBJ2-4 and V is TRBV28; possibly TRBD1 for D (5 bases). Germline V gene sequence: CDR1 MDHEN, CDR2 SYDVKM. This CDR3 is 14 amino acids long. V shed 1 base and J shed 6 bases, with 10 bases lying between them. DNA of the CDR3: TGTGCCAGCAGTTTATCAGACAGACCAAACATTCAGTACTTC. Its translation is CASSLSDRPNIQYF.

The gene calls are TRBV11-2 and TRBJ1-4; possibly TRBD1 for D (5 bases). The germline CDR1 and CDR2 sequences are SGHAT and FQNNGV. Trimming stripped 4 bases from V and 5 bases from J, with 14 bases between. The CDR3 has 15 residues. The CDR3 DNA is TGTGCCAGCAGCTACCCCCAGGGTACCAATGAAAAACTGTTTTTT. Residues: CASSYPQGTNEKLFF.

This chain links TRBV2 with TRBJ1-1; tentative D call: TRBD1 (5 bases). V was pared by 7 bases and J by 4 bases, with 13 bases between. CDR3 length: 13 residues. Per germline, CDR1 SNHLY and CDR2 FYNNEI. The CDR3 DNA sequence: TGTGCCAGCAAGTTGACAGAGGCCACTGAAGCTTTCTTT. It codes for CASKLTEATEAFF.